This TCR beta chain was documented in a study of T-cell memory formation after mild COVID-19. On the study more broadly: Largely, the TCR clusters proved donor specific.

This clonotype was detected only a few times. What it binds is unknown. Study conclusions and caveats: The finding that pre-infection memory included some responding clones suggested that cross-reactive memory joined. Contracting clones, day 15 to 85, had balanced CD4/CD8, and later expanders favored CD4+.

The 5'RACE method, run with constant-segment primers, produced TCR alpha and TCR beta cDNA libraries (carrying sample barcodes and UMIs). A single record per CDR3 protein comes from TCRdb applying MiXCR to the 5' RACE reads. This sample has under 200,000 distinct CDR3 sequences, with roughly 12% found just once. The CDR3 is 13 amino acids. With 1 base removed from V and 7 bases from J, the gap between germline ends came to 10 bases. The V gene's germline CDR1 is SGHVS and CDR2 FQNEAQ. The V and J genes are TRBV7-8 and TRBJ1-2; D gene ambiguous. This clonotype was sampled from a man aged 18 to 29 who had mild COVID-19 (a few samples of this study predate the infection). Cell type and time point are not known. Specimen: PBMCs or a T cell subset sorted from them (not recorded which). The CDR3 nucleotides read TGTGCCAGCAGCTTAGACCCGAGGAGTGGCTACACCTTC. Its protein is CASSLDPRSGYTF.